This T cell receptor (beta chain) was retrieved from a study of control samples from healthy donors and cancer patients. The assay was immunoSEQ multiplex PCR, and TCRdb's table has in-frame clones only and misses some. This sample carries over 150,000 clones, 94% of them seen once, and the ten largest clones take approximately 14%. This TCR was recovered from a man aged 60-69 years with colorectal cancer. Sequences were obtained from PBMCs.

For the CDR3, the DNA is TGTGCCAGTAGTATTTGGGGATCGGGGGGTGGTCAGCCCCAGCATTTT. Protein sequence: CASSIWGSGGGQPQHF. The chain couples TRBV19 to TRBJ1-5, with D possibly being TRBD1 (5 bases). CDR3 size: 16 residues. Germline values: CDR1 LNHDA, CDR2 SQIVND (reference sequence). Trimming stripped 3 bases from V and 6 bases from J, with 18 bases between.